These 19 T cell receptor beta chains were all obtained from the same sample, sequenced in a study of CD8+ T cells in alopecia areata. Reverse transcription of extracted RNA yielded cDNA, which provided the sequencing template. Profiled with immunoSEQ multiplex PCR; TCRdb holds only in-frame clones, not every one. This sample has 120,000 to 150,000 clones; roughly 58% occur once, and the top ten carry around 34%. Specimen: CD8+ T cells sorted from blood. The receptor source for this set is a human donor in good health.

This clone was seen a handful of times. The V gene is TRBV15, the J gene TRBJ2-1; D is unclear. The CDR3 loop spans 15 amino acids. V lost 0 bases to trimming and J lost 5 bases, with 11 bases between them. Germline V lookup: CDR1 LNHNV, CDR2 YYDKDF (reference sequence). The CDR3 coding sequence is TGTGCCACCAGCAGAGATGTGGGATTGGACAATGAGCAGTTCTTC. Translating gives CATSRDVGLDNEQFF.

This clone was observed a few times. The chain joins TRBV19 to TRBJ1-1; the D is unclear. The CDR3 runs to 13 residues. CDR1 and CDR2 (germline): LNHDA, SQIVND (reference sequence). The germline V and J ends were trimmed by 0 bases and 11 bases, with 13 bases remaining between them. CDR3 protein: CASSIDLRLMAFF. The CDR3 coding sequence is TGTGCCAGTAGTATAGATCTACGGCTGATGGCTTTCTTT.

J is TRBJ2-7 and V is TRBV7-9; weak D call: TRBD2 (6 bases). This CDR3 has 14 amino acids. The V end was cut by 5 bases, the J end by 1 base, with 12 bases between. The germline V gene has CDR1 SEHNR and CDR2 FQNEAQ (reference sequence). Here the CDR3 reads CASSPQEGSYEQYF. DNA of the CDR3: TGTGCCAGCAGCCCCCAGGAGGGGTCCTACGAGCAGTACTTC.

V usage is TRBV5-1 and J usage is TRBJ2-7, with D unresolved. V was cut by 0 bases and J by 0 bases, with 13 bases left in between. The CDR3 contains 16 residues. The germline V gene encodes CDR1 SGHRS and CDR2 YFSETQ. As DNA, the CDR3 is TGCGCCAGCAGCTTGGAATTCAGTAAGAGCTCCTACGAGCAGTACTTC. Its translation is CASSLEFSKSSYEQYF.

Only a few counts were recorded for this clone. J is TRBJ2-7 and V is TRBV29-1; no definite D call. The CDR3 has 11 residues. In germline, CDR1 is SQVTM, CDR2 ANQGSEA. Trimming pared 4 bases from V and 1 base from J, leaving 5 bases between. The CDR3 coding sequence is TGCAGCGTTGTGATATCCTACGAGCAGTACTTC. This sequence encodes CSVVISYEQYF.

This chain links TRBV6-5 with TRBJ2-7; D unresolved. Trimming shortened V by 0 bases and J by 3 bases, and 6 bases separated the two germline ends. CDR1 and CDR2 (germline): MNHEY, SVGAGI. There are 13 residues in the CDR3. The CDR3 protein is CASSYSNLYEQYF. Here the CDR3 DNA reads TGTGCCAGCAGTTACTCGAATCTCTACGAGCAGTACTTC.

This sequence joins TRBV10-1 and TRBJ1-2; D not certain. From germline, CDR1 is WNHNN and CDR2 SYGVQD (reference sequence). The CDR3 has 12 residues. Trimming stripped 3 bases from V and 2 bases from J, with 4 bases between. As DNA, the CDR3 is TGCGCCAGCAGTGACGGGAACTATGGCTACACCTTC. Translation gives CASSDGNYGYTF.

CDR3 in DNA: TGTGCCACCAGCAGCTCGCGAACAGGGGCGGACATTCAGTACTTC. The encoded protein is CATSSSRTGADIQYF. The rearrangement uses TRBV15 and TRBJ2-4; 7 nucleotides match TRBD1. The CDR3 sequence is 15 residues long. Germline V gene lookup returns CDR1 LNHNV and CDR2 YYDKDF (reference sequence). V shed 3 bases and J 8 bases; nucleotides not matched to a gene: 10.

The chain combines TRBV6-4 with TRBJ2-3; 7 positions match TRBD1. Germline loops: CDR1 MRHNA, CDR2 SNTAGT. The CDR3 sequence is 15 residues long. V lost 8 bases to trimming and J lost 3 bases; unmatched junction nucleotides: 11. The CDR3 DNA reads TGTGCCAGCTACCAAGACAGGGATTGGACAGATACGCAGTATTTT. Translated: CASYQDRDWTDTQYF.

The rearrangement uses TRBV11-1 and TRBJ2-4; D is perhaps TRBD2 (6 bases). CDR1 and CDR2 (germline): SGHAT, FQDESV (reference sequence). The CDR3 totals 15 residues. Deletions cut 7 bases from V and 6 bases from J, with 19 bases between. The CDR3 here is CASTSGGDGRNIQYF. The CDR3 region has the DNA TGTGCCAGCACCTCAGGAGGGGACGGGCGAAACATTCAGTACTTC. Full variable domain (outside the CDR3, taken from reference TRBV11-1 and TRBJ2-4): EAEVAQSPRYKITEKSQAVAFWCDPISGHATLYWYRQILGQGPELLVQFQDESVVDDSQLPKDRFSAERLKGVDSTLKIQPAELGDSAMYLCASTSGGDGRNIQYFGAGTRLSVL.

This chain links TRBV5-1 with TRBJ2-7, with 9 positions matching TRBD2. Germline CDR1 and CDR2: SGHRS and YFSETQ. CDR3 length equals 21 residues. With 4 bases clipped from V and 2 bases from J, the junction kept 25 bases outside the gene matches. The CDR3 sequence: CASSVSGGRYKGASGTYEQYF. The CDR3 DNA follows: TGCGCCAGCAGCGTGAGTGGCGGAAGATATAAAGGGGCTAGCGGGACCTACGAGCAGTACTTC. Full variable domain (rest looked up from reference TRBV5-1 and TRBJ2-7): KAGVTQTPRYLIKTRGQQVTLSCSPISGHRSVSWYQQTPGQGLQFLFEYFSETQRNKGNFPGRFSGRQFSNSRSEMNVSTLELGDSALYLCASSVSGGRYKGASGTYEQYFGPGTRLTVT.

The rearrangement uses TRBV7-9 and TRBJ2-3; no clear D gene. The CDR3 spans 15 residues. The V end lost 5 bases, the J end lost 0 bases, and 12 bases lay between the germline ends. Germline loops: CDR1 SEHNR, CDR2 FQNEAQ (reference sequence). The CDR3 DNA is TGTGCCAGCAGCGGGGAACATGAGAGCACAGATACGCAGTATTTT. Translating it yields CASSGEHESTDTQYF.

J is TRBJ1-1 and V is TRBV5-1; 7 bases agree with TRBD1. The CDR3 covers 14 residues. The V segment lost 4 bases and the J segment 1 base; nucleotides outside the gene matches: 4. Germline V gives CDR1 SGHRS, CDR2 YFSETQ. This CDR3 reads CASSQQGGNTEAFF. In nucleotides, the CDR3 is TGCGCCAGCAGCCAGCAGGGGGGGAACACTGAAGCTTTCTTT. Complete variable domain (other parts from reference TRBV5-1 and TRBJ1-1): KAGVTQTPRYLIKTRGQQVTLSCSPISGHRSVSWYQQTPGQGLQFLFEYFSETQRNKGNFPGRFSGRQFSNSRSEMNVSTLELGDSALYLCASSQQGGNTEAFFGQGTRLTVV.

There are a few counts of this clone. V is TRBV6-5 and J is TRBJ2-7, with D maybe TRBD2 (5 bases). The CDR3 spans 13 residues. Germline V CDR1 and CDR2: MNHEY, SVGAGI. V dropped 8 bases and J dropped 0 bases, with 11 bases sitting between them. CDR3 DNA sequence: TGTGCCAGCCGGGAAGGTGTCTCCTACGAGCAGTACTTC. As protein: CASREGVSYEQYF.

The gene calls are TRBV28 and TRBJ2-5; D is unresolved. Trimming took 6 bases from V and 5 from J, leaving 13 bases between them. This CDR3 is 13 amino acids long. Per germline, CDR1 MDHEN and CDR2 SYDVKM. The CDR3 sequence: CASSHQVWETQYF. The CDR3 region has the DNA TGTGCCAGCAGCCATCAAGTATGGGAGACCCAGTACTTC.

V is TRBV13 and J is TRBJ2-7; 10 positions agree with TRBD1. CDR1 and CDR2 from the germline V gene are PRHDT and FYEKMQ (reference sequence). V was pared by 1 base and J by 3 bases, with 3 bases of the junction left unmatched. This CDR3 region has 15 residues. CDR3 sequence reads: CASSLAGTGDYEQYF. Written as DNA, the CDR3 is TGTGCCAGCAGCTTAGCCGGGACAGGGGACTACGAGCAGTACTTC.

This clone has more than one count but fewer than ten. The CDR3 is CATGGTGGYTF. DNA for the CDR3: TGTGCCACCGGGGGGACGGGAGGCTACACCTTC. The rearrangement links TRBV6-6 to TRBJ1-2, with a weak D call TRBD1 (5 bases). Germline CDR1 is MNHNY and CDR2 is SVGAGI (reference sequence). CDR3 length equals 11 residues. V gave up 10 bases and J gave up 8 bases, with 14 bases separating them.

This clone occurred once. The chain employs TRBV4-1 and TRBJ2-7, with TRBD2 matching over 10 bases. The V gene end was trimmed by 0 bases and the J gene end by 2 bases; junction bases not matched to a gene: 4. This CDR3 has 16 residues. CDR1 is MGHRA, CDR2 YSYEKL, per germline. For the CDR3, the DNA is TGCGCCAGCAGCCAAGAATCGCTAGCGGGAGCCTACGAGCAGTACTTC. This sequence encodes CASSQESLAGAYEQYF.

The chain combines TRBV27 with TRBJ2-7, with a possible D match to TRBD2 (5 bases). This CDR3 contains 15 residues. The ends were cut back, 2 bases at V and 2 bases at J, with 13 bases in the middle. Germline assignment: CDR1 MNHEY and CDR2 SMNVEV (reference sequence). Written as DNA, the CDR3 is TGTGCCAGCAGTTTAGACGCGGGTGGACCCTACGAGCAGTACTTC. Residues: CASSLDAGGPYEQYF.